The subject of this entry is one T cell receptor beta chain. This specimen comes from a study of blood T cells in healthy people across ages. With a J-beta primer mix and a sample-barcoded 5' primer, a second PCR ran about 7 to 12 cycles. MiXCR was run by TCRdb on the 5' RACE reads, yielding one entry per CDR3 protein. The data hold roughly 1,800,000 distinct CDR3 sequences, with around half observed a single time. This TCR came from a woman aged 40-49 years in good health. The sequencing input was blood.

CDR3: CASTPTSVGNEQFF. The CDR3 coding sequence is TGTGCCAGCACCCCGACCAGCGTGGGGAACGAGCAGTTCTTC. The chain recombines TRBV2 with TRBJ2-1; D uncertain. Trimming removed 7 bases from V and 10 bases from J, with 20 bases in between. The CDR3 runs to 14 residues. Germline CDR1 SNHLY, CDR2 FYNNEI.